Listed here are 10 T cell receptor beta chains from one sample, sequenced in a study of cytomegalovirus exposure and HLA in healthy donors. PCR involved 60 Vbeta and 13 Jbeta primers. Only in-frame clones appear in the TCRdb table, and some are missing; sequencing was by immunoSEQ multiplex PCR. The sample includes 150,000 to 200,000 clones, roughly four fifths of them seen just once. Material for sequencing was PBMCs. These receptors originate from a young woman in good health and CMV-seropositive.

The rearrangement joins TRBV5-4 to TRBJ2-3; D might be TRBD1 (6 bases). Trimming took off 3 bases at V and 0 bases at J, with 14 bases between the two ends. This CDR3 has 16 amino acids. The germline CDR1 and CDR2 sequences are SGHNT and YYREEE (reference sequence). CDR3 in amino acids: CASSWYRVGSTDTQYF. CDR3 in DNA: TGTGCCAGCAGCTGGTACAGGGTGGGCAGCACAGATACGCAGTATTTT.

The chain is built from TRBV28 and TRBJ2-7, with D maybe TRBD1 (6 bases). Per the germline V gene, CDR1 is MDHEN and CDR2 is SYDVKM. V was pared by 4 bases and J by 3 bases, with 13 bases between. The CDR3 runs 14 residues. The CDR3 region has the DNA TGTGCCAGCAGTTCGACGGACAGAGACTACGAGCAGTACTTC. The encoded protein is CASSSTDRDYEQYF.

This sequence joins TRBV6-6 and TRBJ1-1, with a tentative D call TRBD1 (5 bases). V was pared by 3 bases and J by 7 bases, with 9 bases between. Looked up from germline, CDR1 is MNHNY and CDR2 is SVGAGI (reference sequence). This CDR3 has 12 residues. This CDR3 reads CASSYGAFEAFF. In DNA form, the CDR3 reads TGTGCCAGCAGTTATGGGGCTTTTGAAGCTTTCTTT.

V usage is TRBV4-3 and J usage is TRBJ2-1; 10 nucleotides line up with TRBD1. Germline values: CDR1 LGHNA, CDR2 YSLEER. With 9 bases clipped from V and 4 bases from J, the junction kept 9 bases outside the gene matches. CDR3 length equals 15 residues. CDR3 amino acids: CASRTGTGAYNEQFF. DNA for the CDR3: TGCGCCAGTAGGACCGGGACAGGGGCTTACAATGAGCAGTTCTTC.

V is TRBV5-1 and J is TRBJ1-2; 10 bases line up with TRBD1. This CDR3 has 15 amino acids. J gave up 3 bases and V 0 bases, and 2 bases lay outside the gene matches. The germline CDR1 and CDR2 sequences are SGHRS and YFSETQ. The CDR3 is CASSLGGQGYYGYTF. In DNA form, the CDR3 reads TGCGCCAGCAGCTTGGGGGGACAGGGGTACTATGGCTACACCTTC.

The V gene is TRBV5-4, the J gene TRBJ1-2; D unresolved. V lost 0 bases and J lost 3, with 12 bases in between. Germline CDR1 is SGHNT and CDR2 is YYREEE (reference sequence). The CDR3 runs 15 residues. The CDR3 here is CASSLDRRQDYGYTF. CDR3 in DNA: TGTGCCAGCAGCTTGGATCGCAGGCAGGACTATGGCTACACCTTC. Using reference TRBV5-4 and TRBJ1-2 for the parts outside the CDR3, the full variable domain is ETGVTQSPTHLIKTRGQQVTLRCSSQSGHNTVSWYQQALGQGPQFIFQYYREEENGRGNFPPRFSGLQFPNYSSELNVNALELDDSALYLCASSLDRRQDYGYTFGSGTRLTVV.

V and J are TRBV27 and TRBJ2-7; 9 nucleotides match TRBD1. The CDR3 is 18 amino acids. Germline trimming cut 5 bases from V and 6 bases from J; bases unmatched to any gene: 20. CDR1 is MNHEY, CDR2 SMNVEV, per germline (reference sequence). Here the CDR3 reads CASSPDRDRALFYGEQYF. CDR3 in DNA: TGTGCCAGCAGTCCTGACCGGGACAGGGCTCTTTTTTATGGCGAGCAGTACTTC.

V gene TRBV7-8 combines with J gene TRBJ1-2; D is unresolved. Germline values: CDR1 SGHVS, CDR2 FQNEAQ. Trimming took 4 bases from V and 0 from J, leaving 12 bases between them. This CDR3 region has 15 residues. CDR3 sequence: CASSSVLASNYGYTF. The DNA for the CDR3 is TGTGCCAGCAGCTCCGTATTGGCATCTAACTATGGCTACACCTTC.

The chain links TRBV7-6 to TRBJ2-5, with TRBD1 matching over 7 bases. The CDR3 has 17 residues. The V segment lost 4 bases and the J segment 2 bases; nucleotides outside the gene matches: 13. Germline CDR1 SGHVS, CDR2 FNYEAQ. The CDR3 DNA is TGTGCCAGCAGCTCTGGCTTTGGGACAGAGACTCAAGAGACCCAGTACTTC. Protein product: CASSSGFGTETQETQYF.

A single count supports this clone. The chain joins TRBV4-3 to TRBJ2-2; weak D call: TRBD1 (6 bases). This CDR3 contains 16 residues. Germline V gene data show CDR1 as LGHNA and CDR2 as YSLEER. V was clipped by 2 bases and J by 4 bases, with 14 bases between them. This CDR3 is CASSQQVDSFTGELFF. For the CDR3, the DNA is TGCGCCAGCAGCCAACAAGTGGACAGCTTCACCGGGGAGCTGTTTTTT.